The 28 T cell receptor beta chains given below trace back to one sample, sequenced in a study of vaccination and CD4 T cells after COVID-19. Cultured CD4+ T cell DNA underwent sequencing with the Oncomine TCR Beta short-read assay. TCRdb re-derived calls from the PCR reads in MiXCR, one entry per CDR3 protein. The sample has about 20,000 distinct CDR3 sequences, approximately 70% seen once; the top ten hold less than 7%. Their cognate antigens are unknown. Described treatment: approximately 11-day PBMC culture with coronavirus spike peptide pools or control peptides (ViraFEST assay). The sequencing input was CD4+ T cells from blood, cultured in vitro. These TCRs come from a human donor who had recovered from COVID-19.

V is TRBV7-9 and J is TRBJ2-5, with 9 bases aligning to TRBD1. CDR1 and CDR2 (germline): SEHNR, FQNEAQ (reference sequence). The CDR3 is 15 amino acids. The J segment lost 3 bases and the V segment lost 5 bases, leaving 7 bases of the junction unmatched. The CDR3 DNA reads TGTGCCAGCAGCAGACAACAGGGGGCCAAAGAGACCCAGTACTTC. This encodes CASSRQQGAKETQYF. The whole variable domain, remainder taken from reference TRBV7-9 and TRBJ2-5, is DTGVSQNPRHKITKRGQNVTFRCDPISEHNRLYWYRQTLGQGPEFLTYFQNEAQLEKSRLLSDRFSAERPKGSFSTLEIQRTEQGDSAMYLCASSRQQGAKETQYFGPGTRLLVL.

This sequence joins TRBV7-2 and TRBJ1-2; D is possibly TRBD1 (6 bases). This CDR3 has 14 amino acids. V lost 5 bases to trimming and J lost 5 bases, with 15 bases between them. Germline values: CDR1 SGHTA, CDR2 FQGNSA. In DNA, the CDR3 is TGTGCCAGCAGCCACGAGTGGGGGCGGTATGGCTACACCTTC. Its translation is CASSHEWGRYGYTF.

The CDR3, as DNA: TGCGCCAGCACAACGACAGTATCCTACGAGCAGTACTTC. Its protein product is CASTTTVSYEQYF. J is TRBJ2-7 and V is TRBV23-1, with a weak D call TRBD1 (5 bases). Being an ORF, TRBV23-1 has a function that is uncertain. V lost 7 bases to trimming and J lost 1 base, with 11 bases between them. This CDR3 has 13 residues.

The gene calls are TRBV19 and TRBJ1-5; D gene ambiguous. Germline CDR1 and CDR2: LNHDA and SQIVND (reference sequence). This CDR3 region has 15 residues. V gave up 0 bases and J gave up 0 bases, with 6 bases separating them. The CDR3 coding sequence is TGTGCCAGTAGTATAGAGGTTATTAGCAATCAGCCCCAGCATTTT. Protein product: CASSIEVISNQPQHF.

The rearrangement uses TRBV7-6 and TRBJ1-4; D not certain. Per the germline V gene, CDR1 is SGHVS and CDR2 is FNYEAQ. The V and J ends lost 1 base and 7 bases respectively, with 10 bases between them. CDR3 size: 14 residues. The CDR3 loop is CASSLEASGEKLFF. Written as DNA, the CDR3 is TGTGCCAGCAGCTTAGAGGCGAGTGGTGAAAAACTGTTTTTT.

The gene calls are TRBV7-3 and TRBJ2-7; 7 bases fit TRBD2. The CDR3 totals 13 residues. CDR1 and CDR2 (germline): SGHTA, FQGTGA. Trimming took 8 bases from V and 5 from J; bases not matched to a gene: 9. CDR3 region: CASSRGVTNEQYF. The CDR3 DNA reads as TGTGCCAGCTCCCGGGGGGTCACTAACGAGCAGTACTTC.

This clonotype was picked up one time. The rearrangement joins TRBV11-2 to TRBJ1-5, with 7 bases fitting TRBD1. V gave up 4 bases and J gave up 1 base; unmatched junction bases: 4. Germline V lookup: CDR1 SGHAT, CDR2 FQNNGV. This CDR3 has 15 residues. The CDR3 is CASSSQGTSNQPQHF. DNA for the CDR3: TGTGCCAGCAGCTCACAGGGGACGAGCAATCAGCCCCAGCATTTT.

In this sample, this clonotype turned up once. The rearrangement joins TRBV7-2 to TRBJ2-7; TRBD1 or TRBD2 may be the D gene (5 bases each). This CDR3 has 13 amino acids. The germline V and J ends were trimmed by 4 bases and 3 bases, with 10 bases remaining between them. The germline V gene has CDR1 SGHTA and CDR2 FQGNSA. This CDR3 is CASSWDRYYEQYF. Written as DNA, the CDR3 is TGTGCCAGCAGCTGGGACCGCTACTACGAGCAGTACTTC.

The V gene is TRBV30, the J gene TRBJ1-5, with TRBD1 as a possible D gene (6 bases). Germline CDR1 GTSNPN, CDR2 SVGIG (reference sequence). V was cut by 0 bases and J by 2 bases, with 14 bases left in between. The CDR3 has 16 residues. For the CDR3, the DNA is TGTGCCTGGAGTGTAGGGGGGGGGCAGGGCAATCAGCCCCAGCATTTT. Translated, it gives CAWSVGGGQGNQPQHF.

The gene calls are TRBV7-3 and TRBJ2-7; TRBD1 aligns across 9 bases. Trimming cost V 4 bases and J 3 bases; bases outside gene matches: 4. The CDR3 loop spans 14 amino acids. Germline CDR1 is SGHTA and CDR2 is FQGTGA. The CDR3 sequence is CASSYGTGNYEQYF. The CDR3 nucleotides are TGTGCCAGCAGCTACGGGACAGGGAACTACGAGCAGTACTTC.

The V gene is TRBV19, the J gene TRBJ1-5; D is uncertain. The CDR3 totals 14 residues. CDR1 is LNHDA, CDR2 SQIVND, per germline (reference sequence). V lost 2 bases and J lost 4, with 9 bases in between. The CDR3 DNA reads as TGTGCCAGTAGTATAATCAATGGAAATCAGCCCCAGCATTTT. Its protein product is CASSIINGNQPQHF.

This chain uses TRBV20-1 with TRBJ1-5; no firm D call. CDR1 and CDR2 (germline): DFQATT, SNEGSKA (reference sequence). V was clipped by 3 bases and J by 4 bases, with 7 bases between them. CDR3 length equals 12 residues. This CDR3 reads CSARTLNQPQHF. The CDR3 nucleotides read TGCAGTGCTAGGACTTTGAATCAGCCCCAGCATTTT.

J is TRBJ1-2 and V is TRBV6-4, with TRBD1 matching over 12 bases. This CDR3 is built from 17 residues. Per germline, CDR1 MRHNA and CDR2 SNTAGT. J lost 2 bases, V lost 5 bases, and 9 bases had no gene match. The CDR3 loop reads CASSQTGTGGKNYGYTF. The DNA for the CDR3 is TGTGCCAGCAGTCAGACCGGGACAGGGGGCAAGAACTATGGCTACACCTTC.

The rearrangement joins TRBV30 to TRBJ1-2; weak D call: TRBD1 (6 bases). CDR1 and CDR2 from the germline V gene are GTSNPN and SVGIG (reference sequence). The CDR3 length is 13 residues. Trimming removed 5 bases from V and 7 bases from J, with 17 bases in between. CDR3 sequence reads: CAWLSRGLGGYTF. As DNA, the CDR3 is TGTGCCTGGCTTTCCAGGGGTCTGGGTGGCTACACCTTC.

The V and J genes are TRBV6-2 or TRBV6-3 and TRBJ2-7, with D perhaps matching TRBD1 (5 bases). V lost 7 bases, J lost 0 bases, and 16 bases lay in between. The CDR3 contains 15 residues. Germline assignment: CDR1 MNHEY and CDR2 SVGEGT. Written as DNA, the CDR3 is TGTGCCAGCACCCACCCCCGACAGAGCTCCTACGAGCAGTACTTC. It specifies CASTHPRQSSYEQYF.

This chain's CDR3 is CASSLAGLAETQYF. Written as DNA, the CDR3 is TGTGCCAGCAGCTTAGCGGGGCTGGCGGAGACCCAGTACTTC. V gene TRBV7-2 combines with J gene TRBJ2-5, with a weak D call TRBD1 (5 bases). The germline gives CDR1 SGHTA, CDR2 FQGNSA. The CDR3 has 14 residues. V was cut by 0 bases and J by 5 bases, with 10 bases left in between.

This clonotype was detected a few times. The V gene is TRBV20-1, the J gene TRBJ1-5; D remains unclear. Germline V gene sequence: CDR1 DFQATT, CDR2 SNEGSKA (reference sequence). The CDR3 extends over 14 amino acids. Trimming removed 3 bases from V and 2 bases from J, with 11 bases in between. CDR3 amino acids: CSARDERGNQPQHF. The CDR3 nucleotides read TGCAGTGCTAGGGACGAGAGGGGCAATCAGCCCCAGCATTTT.

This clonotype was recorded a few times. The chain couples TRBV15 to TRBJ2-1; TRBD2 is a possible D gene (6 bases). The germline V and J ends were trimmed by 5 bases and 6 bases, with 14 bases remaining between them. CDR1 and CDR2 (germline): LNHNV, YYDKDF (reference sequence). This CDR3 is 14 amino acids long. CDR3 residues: CATSYAGFPNEQFF. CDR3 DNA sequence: TGTGCCACCAGCTACGCGGGATTTCCCAATGAGCAGTTCTTC.

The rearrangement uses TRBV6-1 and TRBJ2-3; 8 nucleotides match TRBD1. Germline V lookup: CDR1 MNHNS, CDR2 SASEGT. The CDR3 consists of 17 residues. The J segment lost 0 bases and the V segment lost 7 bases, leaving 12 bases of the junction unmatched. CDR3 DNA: TGTGCCAGCAAGATAACCGGGACAGGAGCTAGCACAGATACGCAGTATTTT. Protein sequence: CASKITGTGASTDTQYF.

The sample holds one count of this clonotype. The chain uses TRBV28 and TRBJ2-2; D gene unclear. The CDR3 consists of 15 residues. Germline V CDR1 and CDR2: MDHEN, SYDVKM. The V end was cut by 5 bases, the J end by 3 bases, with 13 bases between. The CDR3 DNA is TGTGCCAGCAGTCCTGCGAGCATACACACCGGGGAGCTGTTTTTT. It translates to CASSPASIHTGELFF.

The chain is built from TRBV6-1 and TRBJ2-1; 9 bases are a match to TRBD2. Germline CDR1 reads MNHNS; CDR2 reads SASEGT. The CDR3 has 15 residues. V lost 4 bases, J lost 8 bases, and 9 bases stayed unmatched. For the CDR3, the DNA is TGTGCCAGCAGTGCGCGCAGCGGGAGGCGAGATGAGCAGTTCTTC. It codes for CASSARSGRRDEQFF.

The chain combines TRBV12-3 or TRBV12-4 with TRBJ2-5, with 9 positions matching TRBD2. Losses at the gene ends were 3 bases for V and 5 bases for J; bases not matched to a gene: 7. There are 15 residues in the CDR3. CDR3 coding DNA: TGTGCCAGCAGTTTCTGGGCGGGAGGGTCGGAGACCCAGTACTTC. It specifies CASSFWAGGSETQYF.

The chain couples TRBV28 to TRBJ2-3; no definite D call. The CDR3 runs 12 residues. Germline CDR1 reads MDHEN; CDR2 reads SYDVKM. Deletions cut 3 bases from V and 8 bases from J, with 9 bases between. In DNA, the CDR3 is TGTGCCAGCAGTTTCAATCTTCGTACGCAGTATTTT. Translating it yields CASSFNLRTQYF.

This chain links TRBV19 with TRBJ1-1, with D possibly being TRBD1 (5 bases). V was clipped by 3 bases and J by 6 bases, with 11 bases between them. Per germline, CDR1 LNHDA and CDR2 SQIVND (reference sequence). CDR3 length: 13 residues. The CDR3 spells CASSMNGAPEAFF. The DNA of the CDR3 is TGTGCCAGTAGTATGAATGGGGCACCTGAAGCTTTCTTT. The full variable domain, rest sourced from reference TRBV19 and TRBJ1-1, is DGGITQSPKYLFRKEGQNVTLSCEQNLNHDAMYWYRQDPGQGLRLIYYSQIVNDFQKGDIAEGYSVSREKKESFPLTVTSAQKNPTAFYLCASSMNGAPEAFFGQGTRLTVV.

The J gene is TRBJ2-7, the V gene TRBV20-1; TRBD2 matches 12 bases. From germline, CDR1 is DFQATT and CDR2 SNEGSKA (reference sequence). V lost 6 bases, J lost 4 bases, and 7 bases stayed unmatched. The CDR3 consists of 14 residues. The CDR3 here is CSAPTSGSRYEQYF. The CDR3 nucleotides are TGCAGTGCCCCGACTAGCGGGAGTCGTTACGAGCAGTACTTC.

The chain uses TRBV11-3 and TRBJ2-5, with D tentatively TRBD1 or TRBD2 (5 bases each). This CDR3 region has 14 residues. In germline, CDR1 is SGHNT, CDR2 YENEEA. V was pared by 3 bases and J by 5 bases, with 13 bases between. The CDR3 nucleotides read TGTGCCAGCAGCTTGGGGGTTAAGGGGGAGACCCAGTACTTC. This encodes CASSLGVKGETQYF. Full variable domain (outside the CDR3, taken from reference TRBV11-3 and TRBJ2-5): EAGVVQSPRYKIIEKKQPVAFWCNPISGHNTLYWYLQNLGQGPELLIRYENEEAVDDSQLPKDRFSAERLKGVDSTLKIQPAELGDSAVYLCASSLGVKGETQYFGPGTRLLVL.

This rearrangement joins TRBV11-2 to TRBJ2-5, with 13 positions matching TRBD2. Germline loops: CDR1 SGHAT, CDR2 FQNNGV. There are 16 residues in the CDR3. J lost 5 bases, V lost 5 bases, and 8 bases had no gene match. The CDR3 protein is CASSHTSGRVHETQYF. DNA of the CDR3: TGTGCCAGCAGCCATACTAGCGGGAGGGTGCACGAGACCCAGTACTTC.

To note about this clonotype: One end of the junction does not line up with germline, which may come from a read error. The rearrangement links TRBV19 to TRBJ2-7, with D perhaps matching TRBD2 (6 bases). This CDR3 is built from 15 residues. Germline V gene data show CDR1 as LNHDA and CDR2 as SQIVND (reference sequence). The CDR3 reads CASRIGAGPSYEQYF. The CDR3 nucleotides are TGTGCCAGTAGGATAGGGGCGGGACCCTCCTACGAGCAGTACTTC.